This TCR beta chain was retrieved from a study of blood T cells in healthy people across ages. Study overall: Per two T cells, template switching captured roughly one barcoded beta molecule.

The V end lost 2 bases, the J end lost 4 bases, and 17 bases lay between the germline ends. From germline, CDR1 is DFQATT and CDR2 SNEGSKA (reference sequence). The CDR3 covers 15 residues. Through a sample-barcoded 5' primer and a J-beta primer mix, a second PCR was run for roughly 6 to 11 cycles. MiXCR was run by TCRdb on the 5' RACE reads, yielding one entry per CDR3 protein. This table holds almost 300,000 distinct CDR3 sequences, around 27% found once. Sequencing input: blood. The chain couples TRBV20-1 to TRBJ1-1; D remains unclear. This clonotype was sampled from a woman between 65 and 79 years old in good health. CDR3 region: CSARHGSRTGTEAFF. CDR3 sequence (DNA): TGCAGTGCTAGACACGGCTCCAGGACGGGCACTGAAGCTTTCTTT.